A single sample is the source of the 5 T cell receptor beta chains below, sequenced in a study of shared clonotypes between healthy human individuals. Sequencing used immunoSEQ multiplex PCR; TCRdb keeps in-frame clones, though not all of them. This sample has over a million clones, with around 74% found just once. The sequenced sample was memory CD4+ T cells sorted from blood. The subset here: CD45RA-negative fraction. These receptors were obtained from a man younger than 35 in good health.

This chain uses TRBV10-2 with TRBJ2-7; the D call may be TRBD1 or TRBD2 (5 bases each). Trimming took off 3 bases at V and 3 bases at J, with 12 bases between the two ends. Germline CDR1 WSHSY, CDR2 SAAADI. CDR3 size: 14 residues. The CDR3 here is CASSEWGRDYEQYF. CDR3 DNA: TGCGCCAGCAGTGAATGGGGACGAGACTACGAGCAGTACTTC.

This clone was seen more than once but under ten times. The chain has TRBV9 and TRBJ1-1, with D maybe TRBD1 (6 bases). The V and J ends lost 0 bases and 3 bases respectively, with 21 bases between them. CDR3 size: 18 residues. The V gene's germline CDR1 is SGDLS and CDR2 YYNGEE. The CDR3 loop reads CASSVAPVRVGAYTEAFF. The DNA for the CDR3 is TGTGCCAGCAGCGTAGCCCCTGTCCGGGTGGGGGCCTACACTGAAGCTTTCTTT.

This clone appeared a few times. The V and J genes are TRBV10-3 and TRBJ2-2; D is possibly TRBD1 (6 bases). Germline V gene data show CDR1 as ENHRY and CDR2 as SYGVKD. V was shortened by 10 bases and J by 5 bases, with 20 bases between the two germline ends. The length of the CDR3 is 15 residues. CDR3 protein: CATSSSGQNTGELFF. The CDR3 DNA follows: TGTGCCACTAGTTCTTCGGGACAAAATACCGGGGAGCTGTTTTTT.

CDR3 protein: CASSFSRQGLSPLHF. DNA for the CDR3: TGTGCCAGCAGTTTTTCCCGACAGGGTCTTTCACCCCTCCACTTT. V and J are TRBV6-6 and TRBJ1-6; TRBD1 aligns across 7 bases. The CDR3 length is 15 residues. CDR1 MNHNY and CDR2 SVGAGI come from the germline V gene (reference sequence). Trimming cost V 4 bases and J 9 bases; bases outside gene matches: 9.

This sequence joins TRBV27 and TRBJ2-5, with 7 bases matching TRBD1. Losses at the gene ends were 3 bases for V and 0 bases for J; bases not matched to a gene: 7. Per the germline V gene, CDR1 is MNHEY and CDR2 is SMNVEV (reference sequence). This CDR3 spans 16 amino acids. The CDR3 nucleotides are TGTGCCAGCAGTTTCATCAGGGGGTTGTACCAAGAGACCCAGTACTTC. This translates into CASSFIRGLYQETQYF.